This T cell receptor beta chain was identified during a study of CD8+ T cells in alopecia areata. Points from the study as a whole: Uncertain still, given a single nonresponder, is whether baseline CD8+ expansion links to response.

cDNA reverse transcribed from extracted RNA served as the sequencing template. Libraries were prepared by immunoSEQ multiplex PCR; TCRdb keeps only in-frame clonotypes and omits some of them. The table shows 120,000 or so clones, with approximately 60% occurring only once. The treatment: oral pan-JAK inhibitor, 5-10 mg twice daily. The study team obtained lesional scalp punch biopsies and peripheral blood from alopecia areata patients. V was clipped by 0 bases and J by 5 bases, with 2 bases between them. CDR3 length: 11 amino acids. Germline CDR1 is SGHRS and CDR2 is YFSETQ. About this clone: Its cognate antigen is unknown. This same CDR3 is encoded by further DNA sequences in the sample.

The receptor was derived from a human donor with alopecia areata. The chain joins TRBV5-1 to TRBJ2-5; D uncertain. The source was CD4+ T cells sorted from blood, collected at week 4, from a patient treated with tofacitinib. The CDR3 reads CASSLAETQYF. CDR3 nucleotide sequence: TGCGCCAGCAGCTTGGCGGAGACCCAGTACTTC.